These T cell receptor beta chains were read from a single sample in a study of T-cell memory formation after mild COVID-19. TCRdb processed the 5' RACE reads anew with MiXCR; each CDR3 protein has one entry. This repertoire shows hundreds of thousands of distinct CDR3 sequences, around a quarter found once; its top ten account for around 13%. The sample was PBMCs or a T cell subset sorted from them (not recorded which). Receptor source: an adult woman who had mild COVID-19 (a few samples of this study predate the infection). Cell type and time point are not known. Each CDR3 is given with its conserved first and last residue. The D gene is left open where the match is weak. For some rows the clone size is stated as once, few or many, or as a class when expanded; others skip it.

>-|-|TRBV7-9|TRBJ1-1
CASSLSQENEAFF
TGTGCCAGCAGCTTGTCACAGGAGAATGAAGCTTTCTTT
>few|TRBD2|TRBV4-2|TRBJ2-1
CASSPSQTSGRNKQFF
TGTGCCAGCAGCCCATCACAAACTAGCGGGAGAAATAAGCAGTTCTTC
>-|TRBD1|TRBV12-3/TRBV12-4|TRBJ1-2
CASNPTGVYGYTF
TGTGCCAGCAACCCAACAGGGGTTTATGGCTACACCTTC
>-|TRBD1|TRBV5-1|TRBJ2-7
CASSFSDRGNYEQYF
TGCGCCAGCAGCTTCTCGGACAGGGGGAACTACGAGCAGTACTTC
>few|TRBD1|TRBV12-3/TRBV12-4|TRBJ2-7
CASSFSQNRGNDEQYF
TGTGCCAGCAGTTTTAGTCAGAACAGGGGTAACGACGAGCAGTACTTC
>-|-|TRBV30|TRBJ2-3
CAWSVDRPGNTDTQYF
TGTGCCTGGAGTGTAGACCGGCCTGGGAACACAGATACGCAGTATTTT
>-|-|TRBV12-3/TRBV12-4|TRBJ1-1
CASSLGRLAYTEAFF
TGTGCCAGCAGTTTGGGCCGCCTCGCTTACACTGAAGCTTTCTTT
>-|-|TRBV11-3|TRBJ2-7
CASSRRGSRYEQYF
TGTGCCAGCAGTCGCCGGGGGAGTCGCTACGAGCAGTACTTC
>-|-|TRBV24-1|TRBJ2-1
CATSDFTGPYNEQFF
TGTGCCACCAGTGATTTCACAGGCCCCTACAATGAGCAGTTCTTC
>-|TRBD1|TRBV6-2/TRBV6-3|TRBJ1-1
CASRGQGRHTEAFF
TGTGCCAGCAGGGGACAGGGGCGCCACACTGAAGCTTTCTTT
>-|-|TRBV10-3|TRBJ2-3
CAISQGIAGGTDTQYF
TGTGCCATCAGTCAGGGGATTGCTGGTGGAACAGATACGCAGTATTTT
>-|-|TRBV5-5|TRBJ2-4
CASRIGPVGAKNIQYF
TGTGCCAGCAGGATTGGGCCCGTCGGAGCCAAAAACATTCAGTACTTC
>-|-|TRBV4-2|TRBJ2-5
CASSLITGERETQYF
TGTGCCAGCAGCCTCATTACGGGGGAAAGAGAGACCCAGTACTTC